These 21 T cell receptor beta chains share one sample of origin, sequenced in a study of human versus mouse CDR3 diversity and MHC coevolution. Only in-frame clones appear in the TCRdb table, and some are missing; sequencing was by immunoSEQ multiplex PCR. This sample has 60,000 to 95,000 clones, with around 93% found just once. Source material: naive CD4+ T cells from blood. Subset: CD45RO-negative CD62L-positive naive CD4 T cells. The receptor source for this set is a person between 30 and 69 years old in good health.

The CDR3 here is CASSTGGTYEQYF. The CDR3 DNA follows: TGTGCCAGCAGCACAGGGGGCACCTACGAGCAGTACTTC. The V and J genes are TRBV7-9 and TRBJ2-7; 9 nucleotides agree with TRBD1. Germline V gene sequence: CDR1 SEHNR, CDR2 FQNEAQ (reference sequence). V shed 5 bases and J 2 bases; nucleotides not matched to a gene: 1. The CDR3 extends over 13 amino acids.

The rearrangement links TRBV6-5 to TRBJ1-2; D possibly corresponds to TRBD1 (6 bases). This CDR3 region has 15 residues. V lost 5 bases and J 4 bases, leaving 17 bases between the germline ends. Germline CDR1 MNHEY, CDR2 SVGAGI. CDR3 protein: CASSNPRGPIYGYTF. CDR3 DNA sequence: TGTGCCAGCAGTAACCCCAGGGGACCAATCTATGGCTACACCTTC.

This clone has only one observation. The CDR3 region has the DNA TGTGCCAGCAGCCGGCCTCAGGGAACTGAAGCTTTCTTT. Its translation is CASSRPQGTEAFF. The chain combines TRBV11-2 with TRBJ1-1, with D maybe TRBD1 (5 bases). The CDR3 has 13 amino acids. V lost 5 bases and J lost 5, with 12 bases in between. CDR1 is SGHAT and CDR2 is FQNNGV in the germline V gene. Supplemented by reference TRBV11-2 and TRBJ1-1, the full variable domain reads EAGVAQSPRYKIIEKRQSVAFWCNPISGHATLYWYQQILGQGPKLLIQFQNNGVVDDSQLPKDRFSAERLKGVDSTLKIQPAKLEDSAVYLCASSRPQGTEAFFGQGTRLTVV.

Worth noting for this clone: The CDR3 ends on some other residue instead of the conserved phenylalanine or tryptophan, so this is likely a read error. The chain combines TRBV28 with TRBJ1-1; perhaps TRBD1 as D (5 bases). Germline V gene sequence: CDR1 MDHEN, CDR2 SYDVKM. V shed 6 bases and J shed 4 bases, with 18 bases lying between them. The CDR3 runs to 15 residues. The CDR3 region is CASRLPWERGTEAFL. The CDR3 DNA reads as TGTGCCAGCAGACTCCCCTGGGAAAGGGGCACTGAAGCTTTCCTT.

The chain links TRBV29-1 to TRBJ1-3, with D hard to call. V was cut by 7 bases and J by 4 bases, with 8 bases left in between. The germline gives CDR1 SQVTM, CDR2 ANQGSEA. This CDR3 region has 11 residues. The CDR3 sequence is CSAQQGNTIYF. DNA of the CDR3: TGCAGCGCCCAACAGGGAAACACCATATATTTT. The complete variable domain, with remaining parts taken from reference TRBV29-1 and TRBJ1-3, reads SAVISQKPSRDICQRGTSLTIQCQVDSQVTMMFWYRQQPGQSLTLIATANQGSEATYESGFVIDKFPISRPNLTFSTLTVSNMSPEDSSIYLCSAQQGNTIYFGEGSWLTVV.

The chain employs TRBV5-6 and TRBJ2-1, with 7 bases aligning to TRBD2. This CDR3 region has 17 residues. CDR1 is SGHDT and CDR2 is YYEEEE in the germline V gene. After removal of 2 bases from V and 7 bases from J, the junction contained 15 bases not matched to a gene. As DNA, the CDR3 is TGTGCCAGCAGCTTAGTATCGATGCGGGAGTATAGAAATGAGCAGTTCTTC. It encodes CASSLVSMREYRNEQFF.

The chain employs TRBV20-1 and TRBJ2-7; D may be TRBD1 (5 bases). V lost 3 bases and J 5 bases, leaving 8 bases between the germline ends. CDR3 length: 11 residues. Germline V gene lookup returns CDR1 DFQATT and CDR2 SNEGSKA (reference sequence). The CDR3 DNA reads TGCAGTGCTAGCAGGGTCGACGAGCAGTACTTC. This gives the protein CSASRVDEQYF.

The chain combines TRBV5-6 with TRBJ2-5; D is perhaps TRBD1 (6 bases). This CDR3 contains 12 residues. Trimming shortened V by 3 bases and J by 5 bases, and 8 bases separated the two germline ends. Germline V gene lookup returns CDR1 SGHDT and CDR2 YYEEEE. The CDR3 is CASSSGVETQYF. In DNA, the CDR3 is TGTGCCAGCAGCTCAGGGGTGGAGACCCAGTACTTC.

This clone was detected only once. J is TRBJ2-3 and V is TRBV6-4, with TRBD2 as a possible D gene (6 bases). V was clipped by 2 bases and J by 6 bases, with 9 bases between them. Germline CDR1 is MRHNA and CDR2 is SNTAGT. This CDR3 region has 13 residues. Here the CDR3 DNA reads TGTGCCAGCAGTGACGGGGCGGGGGATACGCAGTATTTT. This gives the protein CASSDGAGDTQYF.

The chain uses TRBV19 and TRBJ2-1, with 11 bases identical to TRBD2. CDR3 size: 15 residues. Germline V lookup: CDR1 LNHDA, CDR2 SQIVND (reference sequence). Losses at the gene ends were 6 bases for V and 7 bases for J; bases not matched to a gene: 8. CDR3 loop: CASRQLAGVGNEQFF. The DNA for the CDR3 is TGTGCCAGTAGGCAACTAGCGGGAGTTGGTAATGAGCAGTTCTTC.

The rearrangement joins TRBV6-5 to TRBJ1-4, with D tentatively TRBD1 (5 bases). Trimming stripped 6 bases from V and 6 bases from J, with 11 bases between. The CDR3 is 13 amino acids. The germline gives CDR1 MNHEY, CDR2 SVGAGI. The CDR3, as DNA: TGTGCCAGCAGCAGGGTTTCTGATGAAAAACTGTTTTTT. This gives the protein CASSRVSDEKLFF.

The rearrangement joins TRBV29-1 to TRBJ1-1; the D is unclear. V lost 1 base, J lost 4 bases, and 10 bases lay in between. Germline CDR1 and CDR2: SQVTM and ANQGSEA. The CDR3 contains 13 residues. In nucleotides, the CDR3 is TGCAGCGTTGAAGGGCGCGCGGTCACTGAAGCTTTCTTT. This gives the protein CSVEGRAVTEAFF.

The chain couples TRBV9 to TRBJ1-1, with D perhaps TRBD1 (5 bases). CDR1 is SGDLS, CDR2 YYNGEE, per germline. Trimming took 0 bases from V and 4 from J, leaving 10 bases between them. CDR3 length: 14 residues. CDR3 sequence (DNA): TGTGCCAGCAGCGTAGGGGGGGGGACCACTGAAGCTTTCTTT. Translation gives CASSVGGGTTEAFF.

Written as DNA, the CDR3 is TGCAGCGTTGAGGCTAGCGGGGTGGGAGATACGCAGTATTTT. This encodes CSVEASGVGDTQYF. The V and J genes are TRBV29-1 and TRBJ2-3; 9 nucleotides agree with TRBD2. Germline V CDR1 and CDR2: SQVTM, ANQGSEA. CDR3 size: 14 residues. Trimming at V came to 3 bases and at J to 5 bases, leaving 6 bases not matched to a gene.

This clone was detected only once. V is TRBV7-3 and J is TRBJ2-5; 10 nucleotides align to TRBD1. The end of the DNA is better explained by TRBJ2-7, so the J call may be wrong. The germline CDR1 and CDR2 sequences are SGHTA and FQGTGA. The CDR3 runs to 22 residues. The CDR3: CASSPPPPRTGGIAPVSYEQYF. CDR3 DNA sequence: TGTGCCAGCAGCCCACCTCCCCCTCGGACAGGGGGAATCGCTCCTGTCTCCTACGAGCAGTACTTC.

The rearrangement links TRBV28 to TRBJ2-7, with a weak D call TRBD2 (5 bases). V was trimmed by 3 bases and J by 7 bases, leaving 13 bases between them. Germline CDR1 MDHEN, CDR2 SYDVKM. There are 13 residues in the CDR3. CDR3 loop: CASSLGRPGEQYF. DNA for the CDR3: TGTGCCAGCAGTTTGGGGAGACCTGGGGAGCAGTACTTC.

The V call is TRBV7-9, the J call TRBJ2-3; maybe TRBD2 (5 bases). This CDR3 has 18 residues. Germline CDR1 and CDR2: SEHNR and FQNEAQ (reference sequence). The V gene lost 5 bases and the J gene lost 0 bases, with 21 bases spanning the gap. The CDR3 region is CASSLDSRSASSTDTQYF. As DNA, the CDR3 is TGTGCCAGCAGCCTGGACTCTCGGAGCGCCTCTAGCACAGATACGCAGTATTTT.

CDR3 sequence: CASSVGTGGEQYF. The CDR3 nucleotides read TGTGCCAGCAGCGTAGGGACAGGCGGCGAGCAGTACTTC. J is TRBJ2-7 and V is TRBV7-9; 8 nucleotides agree with TRBD1. The germline V gene has CDR1 SEHNR and CDR2 FQNEAQ (reference sequence). There are 13 residues in the CDR3. Losses at the gene ends were 5 bases for V and 6 bases for J; bases not matched to a gene: 6.

The chain has TRBV7-9 and TRBJ2-1; weak D call: TRBD1 (5 bases). The CDR3 sequence is 14 residues long. The germline V and J ends were trimmed by 3 bases and 6 bases, with 12 bases remaining between them. CDR1 SEHNR and CDR2 FQNEAQ come from the germline V gene (reference sequence). The CDR3 nucleotides are TGTGCCAGCAGCTTTGGGCAGGGAATCAATGAGCAGTTCTTC. Translating gives CASSFGQGINEQFF.

The CDR3 here is CASIWDRGGQNEQYF. The DNA for the CDR3 is TGTGCCAGCATATGGGACCGGGGGGGCCAAAACGAGCAGTACTTC. This chain links TRBV6-1 with TRBJ2-7; 8 bases are shared with TRBD2. Germline loops: CDR1 MNHNS, CDR2 SASEGT. The ends lost 7 bases at V and 5 bases at J; junction bases unmatched: 13. The CDR3 covers 15 residues.

V and J are TRBV6-6 and TRBJ2-1, with 9 bases that match TRBD2. The ends lost 4 bases at V and 1 base at J; junction bases unmatched: 2. The length of the CDR3 is 15 residues. Germline lookup yields CDR1 MNHNY and CDR2 SVGAGI (reference sequence). DNA for the CDR3: TGTGCCAGCAGTTCCAGCGGGGGGTCCTACAATGAGCAGTTCTTC. Protein: CASSSSGGSYNEQFF.